This paragraph covers one T cell receptor (beta chain) sequence. The sample has other DNA sequences that encode this CDR3 too. With 4 bases clipped from V and 0 bases from J, the junction kept 3 bases outside the gene matches. The CDR3 sequence is 16 residues long. The germline V gene has CDR1 SGHRS and CDR2 YFSETQ. These data are taken from a study of blood T cell repertoires in COVID-19. Study at large: Samples of COVID-19 (acute and convalescent) were obtained from the United States, Italy and Spain. Sources were T cells, B-cell-depleted T cells, or PBMCs; the material itself was cDNA or gDNA.

Profiled with immunoSEQ multiplex PCR; TCRdb holds only in-frame clones, not every one. Found here are around 150,000 clones, approximately 84% of them singletons; the top ten hold over 20%. The sequenced material came from peripheral blood. The receptor was derived from a woman at least 80 years old with acute or convalescent COVID-19. This chain connects TRBV5-1 to TRBJ2-3; the match to TRBD2 covers 12 bases. The CDR3 here is CASSAGTSGSTDTQYF. In nucleotides, the CDR3 is TGCGCCAGCAGCGCCGGGACTAGCGGGAGCACAGATACGCAGTATTTT.